The 8 T cell receptor beta chains listed next were all sequenced from one sample in a study of Tregs in tolerant kidney transplant recipients. The table came from immunoSEQ multiplex PCR; TCRdb's copy has only in-frame clones and leaves some out. Here the sample spans roughly 120,000 clones, almost 95% being singletons. Input material: CD4+ T cells from blood. The origin of the receptors is a human donor in good health.

The chain is built from TRBV7-3 and TRBJ2-2; perhaps TRBD1 as D (7 bases). From germline, CDR1 is SGHTA and CDR2 FQGTGA. Trimming removed 8 bases at V and 7 bases at J, with 17 bases between. The CDR3 totals 14 residues. In nucleotides, the CDR3 is TGTGCCAGCGGAAGACAGGGACTTGGCGGGGAGCTGTTTTTT. Its protein product is CASGRQGLGGELFF.

The chain has TRBV5-6 and TRBJ1-1; the D gene is possibly TRBD1 (5 bases). The CDR3 sequence is 14 residues long. Germline-derived CDR1 and CDR2 are SGHDT and YYEEEE. V shed 0 bases and J shed 5 bases, with 11 bases lying between them. The CDR3 bases are TGTGCCAGCAGCTTGGGGGGCAGAGGGACTGAAGCTTTCTTT. Protein product: CASSLGGRGTEAFF.

The genes are TRBV9 and TRBJ1-1, with D perhaps TRBD1 (6 bases). CDR1 and CDR2 from the germline V gene are SGDLS and YYNGEE. The CDR3 runs to 18 residues. Deletions cut 0 bases from V and 1 base from J, with 19 bases between. The CDR3 DNA reads TGTGCCAGCAGCGTAGATAGAGGGGGTGACAGCGAGAACACTGAAGCTTTCTTT. Translation: CASSVDRGGDSENTEAFF.

This clone was observed once. The chain has TRBV29-1 and TRBJ1-5, with D hard to call. CDR3 length: 13 residues. Looked up from germline, CDR1 is SQVTM and CDR2 is ANQGSEA. Between the trimmed V and J ends, which lost 6 bases and 0 bases, there was a span of 9 bases. As DNA, the CDR3 is TGCAGCGTGAGGGAAAATAGCAATCAGCCCCAGCATTTT. This translates into CSVRENSNQPQHF.

This clone occurred once. This chain joins TRBV11-2 and TRBJ2-5, with unresolved D. This CDR3 spans 15 amino acids. V dropped 1 base and J dropped 9 bases, with 18 bases sitting between them. From germline, CDR1 is SGHAT and CDR2 FQNNGV. The CDR3: CASSLVRADRVPQYF. The DNA for the CDR3 is TGTGCCAGCAGCTTAGTTAGGGCCGACCGCGTGCCCCAGTACTTC.

The rearrangement links TRBV7-6 to TRBJ2-7, with D tentatively TRBD2 (6 bases). This CDR3 is built from 14 residues. V gave up 3 bases and J gave up 0 bases, with 9 bases separating them. Germline CDR1 and CDR2: SGHVS and FNYEAQ. The CDR3 region has the DNA TGTGCCAGCAGCTTTGCGGGAAGCTCCTACGAGCAGTACTTC. Translated, it gives CASSFAGSSYEQYF. Together with reference TRBV7-6 and TRBJ2-7, the CDR3 gives the full variable domain: GAGVSQSPRYKVTKRGQDVALRCDPISGHVSLYWYRQALGQGPEFLTYFNYEAQQDKSGLPNDRFSAERPEGSISTLTIQRTEQRDSAMYRCASSFAGSSYEQYFGPGTRLTVT.

V and J are TRBV5-1 and TRBJ1-4; the match to TRBD1 covers 7 bases. Germline trimming cut 3 bases from V and 5 bases from J; bases unmatched to any gene: 4. The germline CDR1 and CDR2 sequences are SGHRS and YFSETQ. The CDR3 is 14 residues long. CDR3 loop: CASSSGTANEKLFF. The DNA for the CDR3 is TGCGCCAGCAGCTCCGGGACAGCCAATGAAAAACTGTTTTTT.

The gene calls are TRBV9 and TRBJ2-6; 9 nucleotides match TRBD1. Germline values: CDR1 SGDLS, CDR2 YYNGEE. This CDR3 region has 17 residues. J was trimmed by 1 base and V by 4 bases; bases with no gene match: 6. Written as DNA, the CDR3 is TGTGCCAGCAGCTTCCAGACAGGGGGATCTGGGGCCAACGTCCTGACTTTC. Translated: CASSFQTGGSGANVLTF.